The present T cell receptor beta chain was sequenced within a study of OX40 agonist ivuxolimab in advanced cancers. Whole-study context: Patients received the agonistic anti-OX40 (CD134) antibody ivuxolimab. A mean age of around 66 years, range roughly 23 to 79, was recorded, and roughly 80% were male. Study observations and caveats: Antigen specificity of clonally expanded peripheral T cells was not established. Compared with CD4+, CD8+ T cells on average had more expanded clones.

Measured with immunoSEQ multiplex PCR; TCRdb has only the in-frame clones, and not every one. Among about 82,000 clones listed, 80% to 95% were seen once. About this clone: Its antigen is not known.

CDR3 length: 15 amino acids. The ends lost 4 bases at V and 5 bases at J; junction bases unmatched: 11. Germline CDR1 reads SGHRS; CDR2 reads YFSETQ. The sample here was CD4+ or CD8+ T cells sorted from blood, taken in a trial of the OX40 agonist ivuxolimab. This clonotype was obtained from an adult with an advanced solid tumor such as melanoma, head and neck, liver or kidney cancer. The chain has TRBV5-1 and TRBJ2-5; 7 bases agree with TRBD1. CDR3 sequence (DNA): TGCGCCAGCAGCCCATTCACAGGGGTCGGGGAGACCCAGTACTTC. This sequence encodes CASSPFTGVGETQYF. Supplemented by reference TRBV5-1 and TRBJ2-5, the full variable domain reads KAGVTQTPRYLIKTRGQQVTLSCSPISGHRSVSWYQQTPGQGLQFLFEYFSETQRNKGNFPGRFSGRQFSNSRSEMNVSTLELGDSALYLCASSPFTGVGETQYFGPGTRLLVL.